Included here is one T cell receptor beta chain sequence, with context. Its cognate antigen has yet to be identified. No qualities accompany the bases; no much larger clone lies one base away. This sample was included in a study of shared clonotypes between healthy human individuals (dated by TCRdb to 2020 to 2021). Study-level background: A few men and two women, aged 18 to 49 years, made up the cohort. For each donor, CD4 naive and CD4 memory were each given three plates, CD8 naive was given two plates, and CD8 memory was given one plate. To estimate repertoire size and how much clonotypes are shared between individuals, the study performed deep sequencing of blood TCR repertoires from roughly five healthy adults. To increase sequencing depth and limit assay-specific biases, TCR repertoire library preparation and sequencing were carried out by different laboratories using diverse techniques. Per donor, leukapheresis produced somewhere between about 0.9 and 9.5 billion PBMCs. The research as a whole found: Incomplete sequencing was indicated by rarefaction of sorted-subset datasets, despite the large sequencing depth. Only blood was sampled, and tissue TCR repertoires likely differ from those in blood. The small number of donors limited the genetic and exposure-history diversity represented. About 5% of naive CD4, roughly 3.5% of naive CD8, 2.3% of memory CD4, and 0.35% to 0.5% of memory CD8 clonotypes were shared across a few donors. Pairwise subsampling led to the expectation that sequencing depth would affect the degree of clonotype sharing among donors. Larger estimated clonotype richness was generally found for naive subsets than for memory subsets. Compared with non-shared clonotypes, the clonotypes found in all four sorted-subset donors had higher generation probabilities.

Using the deep immunoSEQ assay, multiplex PCR amplified TCR CDR3 regions from genomic DNA. Extracted genomic DNA from each cell subset was distributed evenly across all wells of several immunoSEQ 96-well plates, and each plate was treated as a replicate. For sorted subsets, roughly 200 ng of genomic DNA, equivalent to tens of thousands of T cell genomes, went into each replicate PCR. Purified libraries were measured with a Qubit 3.0 fluorometer, size-checked on a Bioanalyzer 2100, and measured again with the KAPA Library Quantification kit. Every immunoSEQ 96-well plate was sequenced on a dedicated single-read 150-cycle Illumina NextSeq 550 flow cell. The original methods were these. Because the immunoSEQ output held only junctional sequences and lacked quality scores, the filtering could not match the filtering applied to full-length reads. To assign V/J genes and CDR3, sequences were annotated against IMGT germline references using PyIR, a Python wrapper for IgBLAST v1.9. Reads with weak V/J assignments (E-value above 1e-6), missing CDR3, stop codons, out-of-frame junctions, or ambiguous translated residues were removed. V3J clonotypes were defined as sequences sharing an identical inferred V gene, J gene, and CDR3 amino acid sequence. The percentage overlap between two repertoires was calculated by dividing the number of shared unique clonotypes by the size of the smaller repertoire. RTK rarefaction, the Chao1 estimator, and Recon v2.1 estimates of unobserved clonotypes were used to assess repertoire richness. Generation probabilities for all TCRbeta clonotypes obtained by the gDNA method from a few donors were computed using OLGA. TCRdb provides this immuneACCESS table in a form limited to in-frame rearrangements. Some clones are lacking; in checked studies, under half of them reflect an unresolved V gene, and why the rest are absent is not known. That table supplies the V and J calls and clone size; D and trimming were determined from the DNA. Here the sample has about 1.1 million clones; approximately 80% occur a single time. The ten largest clones take up over 0.8% of the sample.

The junction shows trimming of 6 bases on V and 4 bases on J, plus 13 bases between the germline ends. CDR1 and CDR2 were assigned from the germline V gene as MDHEN and SYDVKM. From cysteine to phenylalanine, the CDR3 is 14 amino acids long. The kept DNA is CDR3 alone, 42 bases in frame from the first base. Donors were healthy HIV-negative adults with no recently reported acute infections or vaccinations. Only Caucasian adults living in Nashville, Tennessee, USA were represented among the donors. Magnetic negative selection was used to enrich CD4+ T cells, after which naive cells were positively selected on CD45RA and the negative fraction became the memory subset. Blood was obtained by leukapheresis, after which PBMCs were separated by Ficoll-Histopaque density gradient centrifugation and cryopreserved in liquid nitrogen vapor phase. Purity and quantity of every magnetically sorted T cell population were checked by analytical flow cytometry. Genomic DNA was isolated from each sorted fraction and quantified by UV absorbance on a Nanodrop 2000c.

This receptor was obtained from a man between 18 and 35 years old in good health. Some clones in this sample may be carry-over from other donors' samples. This receptor chain uses TRBV28 and TRBJ1-3, with no confident D gene call. Sequencing was carried out using memory CD4+ T cells from PBMCs. What the cell subset or site label conveys for this sample: CD45RA-negative fraction. The bases are TGTGCCAGCAGCACGAATCTGCAAGGAAACACCATATATTTT. Its translation reads: CASSTNLQGNTIYF.